The source of this T cell receptor (beta chain) is a study of technical replicates of blood from several donors. This CDR3 comprises 13 residues. V lost 2 bases and J lost 3, with 8 bases in between. Germline CDR1 reads PRHDT; CDR2 reads FYEKMQ (reference sequence). Using immunoSEQ multiplex PCR, the repertoire was profiled, and TCRdb retains in-frame clones only, with some absent. The sample has some 71,000 clones; approximately 97% are singletons. This TCR derives from a human donor in good health. Sequenced material: T cells isolated from PBMCs. This chain links TRBV13 with TRBJ2-7; D is uncertain. CDR3 protein: CASSLTLSYEQYF. The CDR3 DNA sequence: TGTGCCAGCAGCTTAACACTAAGCTACGAGCAGTACTTC.